A selection of T cell receptor beta chains follows, all from one sample in a study of neurological immune-mediated disorders. MiXCR, applied by TCRdb to the 5' RACE reads, yields one record per CDR3 protein. The table lists some 54,000 distinct CDR3 sequences, approximately 11% of them singletons, with more than 6.5% in the top ten. The sequencing input was PBMCs. The receptors derive from a male donor with HTLV-1-associated myelopathy (HAM/TSP). CDR3s include the opening cysteine and the closing phenylalanine or tryptophan. Each record gives: D gene, V gene, clone size, J gene, CDR3 DNA, CDR3 protein. The D gene is left open where the match is weak. Clone sizes are shown as once, few, many or a size class.

D gene: -
V gene: TRBV18
clone size: many
J gene: TRBJ2-7
CDR3 DNA: TGTGCCAGCTCACCAATTATCCACGAGAGCTCCTACGAGCAGTACTTC
CDR3 protein: CASSPIIHESSYEQYF

D gene: -
V gene: TRBV20-1
clone size: few
J gene: TRBJ2-7
CDR3 DNA: TGCAGTGCTAGAGATCTACGGGGCAGCGCCTACGAGCAGTACTTC
CDR3 protein: CSARDLRGSAYEQYF

D gene: TRBD2
V gene: TRBV7-2
clone size: many
J gene: TRBJ2-1
CDR3 DNA: TGTGCCAGCAGCTTAGTGGCGGGGGGTACCTACAATGAGCAGTTCTTC
CDR3 protein: CASSLVAGGTYNEQFF

D gene: TRBD2
V gene: TRBV7-2
clone size: many
J gene: TRBJ2-7
CDR3 DNA: TGTGCCAGCAGCTTAGAAGGGACTAGCGGGGCTCAGTACTTC
CDR3 protein: CASSLEGTSGAQYF

D gene: -
V gene: TRBV5-1
clone size: many
J gene: TRBJ1-2
CDR3 DNA: TGCGCCAGCAGCCAATCGGATAACTATGGCTACACCTTC
CDR3 protein: CASSQSDNYGYTF

D gene: -
V gene: TRBV20-1
clone size: many
J gene: TRBJ1-5
CDR3 DNA: TGCAGTTCCTCATGGGGTACTGATCAGCCCCAGCATTTT
CDR3 protein: CSSSWGTDQPQHF

D gene: -
V gene: TRBV18
clone size: many
J gene: TRBJ2-5
CDR3 DNA: TGTGCCAGCTCACCACGGCTGGGCCAAGAGACCCAGTACTTC
CDR3 protein: CASSPRLGQETQYF

D gene: TRBD1
V gene: TRBV7-6
clone size: many
J gene: TRBJ1-1
CDR3 DNA: TGTGCCAGCAGCTTGGGACAGTATAGCATGAACACTGAAGCTTTCTTT
CDR3 protein: CASSLGQYSMNTEAFF

D gene: TRBD1
V gene: TRBV7-8
clone size: many
J gene: TRBJ2-4
CDR3 DNA: TGTGCCAGCAGCTTAGAGAGGACAGGGATAGCCAAAAACATTCAGTACTTC
CDR3 protein: CASSLERTGIAKNIQYF

D gene: -
V gene: TRBV5-6
clone size: many
J gene: TRBJ2-3
CDR3 DNA: TGTGCCAGCAGCTTGGGGCCGGGGCAGACCACAGATACGCAGTATTTT
CDR3 protein: CASSLGPGQTTDTQYF

D gene: -
V gene: TRBV5-1
clone size: many
J gene: TRBJ1-1
CDR3 DNA: TGCGCCAGCAGCTACGCAGTAAGGACTGAAGCTTTCTTT
CDR3 protein: CASSYAVRTEAFF

D gene: -
V gene: TRBV6-6
clone size: many
J gene: TRBJ2-1
CDR3 DNA: TGTGCCAGCTCCACTTCCTACAATGAGCAGTTCTTC
CDR3 protein: CASSTSYNEQFF

D gene: TRBD1
V gene: TRBV7-2
clone size: many
J gene: TRBJ2-3
CDR3 DNA: TGTGCCAGCAGCCAAGAGACAGGGGGCACAGATACGCAGTATTTT
CDR3 protein: CASSQETGGTDTQYF

D gene: -
V gene: TRBV7-6
clone size: few
J gene: TRBJ2-7
CDR3 DNA: TGTGCCAGCAGACCCACCCGGACGGAGAGCTCCTACGAGCAGTACTTC
CDR3 protein: CASRPTRTESSYEQYF

D gene: -
V gene: TRBV9
clone size: many
J gene: TRBJ2-3
CDR3 DNA: TGTGCCAGCAGCGTAGAAGGAATGGGCACAGATACGCAGTATTTT
CDR3 protein: CASSVEGMGTDTQYF

D gene: -
V gene: TRBV18
clone size: few
J gene: TRBJ2-2
CDR3 DNA: TGTGCCAGCTCTCCACTAGGGTACAACACCGGGGAGCTGTTTTTT
CDR3 protein: CASSPLGYNTGELFF

D gene: TRBD2
V gene: TRBV27
clone size: many
J gene: TRBJ2-5
CDR3 DNA: TGTGCCAGCAGTTCAAGACTAGCGGGGGGGCCGACCCAGTACTTC
CDR3 protein: CASSSRLAGGPTQYF

D gene: -
V gene: TRBV24-1
clone size: many
J gene: TRBJ2-5
CDR3 DNA: TGTGCCACCAGCGAAGGGGGGGTAAAGACCCAGTACTTC
CDR3 protein: CATSEGGVKTQYF

D gene: -
V gene: TRBV6-2/TRBV6-3
clone size: few
J gene: TRBJ2-7
CDR3 DNA: TGTGCCAGCAGTTACTTGCGGGACAGCTCTTACGAGCAGTACTTC
CDR3 protein: CASSYLRDSSYEQYF

D gene: -
V gene: TRBV7-2
clone size: many
J gene: TRBJ1-6
CDR3 DNA: TGTGCCAGCAGCATCGATAGCTCCTATAATTCACCCCTCCACTTT
CDR3 protein: CASSIDSSYNSPLHF

D gene: -
V gene: TRBV7-2
clone size: many
J gene: TRBJ1-5
CDR3 DNA: TGTGCCAGCAGCTTAGTTAGCAATCAGCCCCAGCATTTT
CDR3 protein: CASSLVSNQPQHF

D gene: TRBD2
V gene: TRBV20-1
clone size: many
J gene: TRBJ2-1
CDR3 DNA: TGCAGTGCTAGTCGGCGGGGGGGCTCCAATGAGCAGTTCTTC
CDR3 protein: CSASRRGGSNEQFF

D gene: -
V gene: TRBV29-1
clone size: many
J gene: TRBJ1-1
CDR3 DNA: TGCAGCGTTGAATGGAACACTGAAGCTTTCTTT
CDR3 protein: CSVEWNTEAFF

D gene: -
V gene: TRBV6-5
clone size: many
J gene: TRBJ1-5
CDR3 DNA: TGTGCCAGCAGTACCGGGGGGGCCATGAGCAATCAGCCCCAGCATTTT
CDR3 protein: CASSTGGAMSNQPQHF

D gene: TRBD1
V gene: TRBV27
clone size: many
J gene: TRBJ1-4
CDR3 DNA: TGTGCCAGCAGAGACAGGGGTAATGAAAAACTGTTTTTT
CDR3 protein: CASRDRGNEKLFF

D gene: -
V gene: TRBV7-2
clone size: many
J gene: TRBJ1-1
CDR3 DNA: TGTGCCAGCAGCTTGTGGCTTAACACTGAAGCTTTCTTT
CDR3 protein: CASSLWLNTEAFF

D gene: -
V gene: TRBV7-9
clone size: many
J gene: TRBJ2-1
CDR3 DNA: TGTGCCAGCAGCTTAGCGCTCGCGGGGATGTACAATGAGCAGTTCTTC
CDR3 protein: CASSLALAGMYNEQFF

D gene: -
V gene: TRBV5-1
clone size: many
J gene: TRBJ2-1
CDR3 DNA: TGCGCCAGCAGCCGCGGGACAGACAATGAGCAGTTCTTC
CDR3 protein: CASSRGTDNEQFF

D gene: TRBD2
V gene: TRBV6-2/TRBV6-3
clone size: many
J gene: TRBJ2-5
CDR3 DNA: TGTGCCAGCAACGGACTAGCTTACCAAGAGACCCAGTACTTC
CDR3 protein: CASNGLAYQETQYF

D gene: TRBD2
V gene: TRBV2
clone size: many
J gene: TRBJ2-7
CDR3 DNA: TGTGCCAGCAGCTGGACTAGCGACTACGAGCAGTACTTC
CDR3 protein: CASSWTSDYEQYF

D gene: -
V gene: TRBV5-1
clone size: few
J gene: TRBJ1-2
CDR3 DNA: TGCGCCAGCAGCTTGACGTTAGCCGATGGCTACACCTTC
CDR3 protein: CASSLTLADGYTF

D gene: -
V gene: TRBV6-2/TRBV6-3
clone size: many
J gene: TRBJ2-1
CDR3 DNA: TGTGCCAGCTCTCTGCTTGGTTACAATGAGCAGTTCTTC
CDR3 protein: CASSLLGYNEQFF

D gene: TRBD1
V gene: TRBV19
clone size: few
J gene: TRBJ2-1
CDR3 DNA: TGTGCCAGTAGTATAAAAGGGGGCTTGACCTCGAATGAGCAGTTCTTC
CDR3 protein: CASSIKGGLTSNEQFF

D gene: -
V gene: TRBV7-9
clone size: many
J gene: TRBJ1-2
CDR3 DNA: TGTGCCGGAGAGGAACCTTATGGCTACACCTTC
CDR3 protein: CAGEEPYGYTF

D gene: TRBD1
V gene: TRBV20-1
clone size: many
J gene: TRBJ2-3
CDR3 DNA: TGCAGTGCTAGAGATACTAGGACAGGGGGCGTCACAGATACGCAGTATTTT
CDR3 protein: CSARDTRTGGVTDTQYF

D gene: -
V gene: TRBV5-5
clone size: many
J gene: TRBJ2-7
CDR3 DNA: TGTGCCAGCAGCTTGGGGGCAGGGCGCAGCTACGAGCAGTACTTC
CDR3 protein: CASSLGAGRSYEQYF

D gene: -
V gene: TRBV9
clone size: many
J gene: TRBJ1-4
CDR3 DNA: TGTGCCAGCAGCGTAGACCCCGGGAGGGCTAATGAAAAACTGTTTTTT
CDR3 protein: CASSVDPGRANEKLFF

D gene: -
V gene: TRBV28
clone size: many
J gene: TRBJ2-1
CDR3 DNA: TGTGCCAGCAGTTTATTACTGACAGCACAGTTCTTC
CDR3 protein: CASSLLLTAQFF